This TCR beta chain was observed in a study of CD8 T cells in ankylosing spondylitis. Points from the study as a whole: Peripheral blood held disease-linked clones only at relatively low frequency, and these were CD8+. Characteristic, it appeared, of ankylosing spondylitis blood was a TCR beta motif of eight highly homologous variants. Disease-linked clones reportedly showed significant enrichment in matched ankylosing spondylitis synovial fluid.

TCRdb reanalysed the 5' RACE reads using MiXCR and keeps one entry per CDR3 protein. The sample lists roughly 180,000 distinct CDR3 sequences; 9.5% to 15% were seen once. This clonotype was recorded a few times. Antigen unknown. Trimming took 4 bases from V and 4 from J, leaving 10 bases between them. Germline CDR1 is SGHKS and CDR2 is YYEKEE (reference sequence). The CDR3 loop spans 13 amino acids. Sequences were obtained from blood, either unsorted or a sorted T cell fraction (not recorded which). The sequence was collected from a male donor with ankylosing spondylitis or in good health (not recorded which). V is TRBV5-5 and J is TRBJ2-3, with D uncertain. The CDR3 sequence: CASSTDLSDTQYF. The CDR3 nucleotides read TGTGCCAGCAGCACTGACTTATCAGATACGCAGTATTTT.